This T cell receptor (beta chain) was recovered during a study of naive and memory T cell subsets. V dropped 5 bases and J dropped 2; count of bases not matched to a gene: 7. The germline V gene encodes CDR1 MNHEY and CDR2 SMNVEV (reference sequence). The length of the CDR3 is 17 residues. A UMI-containing oligonucleotide was joined by 3' ligation to the TCR cDNA template. Ligated cDNA underwent four rounds of PCR with nested alpha and beta constant region primers and SP2. One entry per CDR3 protein, called by TCRdb with MiXCR from the 5' RACE reads. Of over 45,000 distinct CDR3 sequences in the sample, 6% to 8% are singletons; the top ten hold roughly 9.8%.

The sequence was obtained from a female donor in good health. The rearrangement links TRBV27 to TRBJ2-1; TRBD2 matches 12 bases. The CDR3 DNA reads as TGTGCCAGCAGTCCCTCAACTAGCGGGGGGACCTACAATGAGCAGTTCTTC. Encoded protein: CASSPSTSGGTYNEQFF.